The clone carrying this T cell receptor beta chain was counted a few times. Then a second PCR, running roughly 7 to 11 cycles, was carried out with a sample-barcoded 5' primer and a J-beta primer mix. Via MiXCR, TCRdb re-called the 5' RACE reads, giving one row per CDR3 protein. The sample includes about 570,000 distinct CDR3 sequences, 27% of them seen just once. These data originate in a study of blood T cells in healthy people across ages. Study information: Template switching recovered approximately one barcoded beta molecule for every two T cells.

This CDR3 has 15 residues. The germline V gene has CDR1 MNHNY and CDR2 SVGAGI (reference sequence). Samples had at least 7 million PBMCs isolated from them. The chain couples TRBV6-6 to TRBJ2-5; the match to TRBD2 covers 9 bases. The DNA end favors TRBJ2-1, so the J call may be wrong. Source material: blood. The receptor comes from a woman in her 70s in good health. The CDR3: CASSPLAGRKDEQFF. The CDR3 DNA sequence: TGTGCCAGCAGTCCCCTAGCGGGACGGAAGGATGAGCAGTTCTTC.